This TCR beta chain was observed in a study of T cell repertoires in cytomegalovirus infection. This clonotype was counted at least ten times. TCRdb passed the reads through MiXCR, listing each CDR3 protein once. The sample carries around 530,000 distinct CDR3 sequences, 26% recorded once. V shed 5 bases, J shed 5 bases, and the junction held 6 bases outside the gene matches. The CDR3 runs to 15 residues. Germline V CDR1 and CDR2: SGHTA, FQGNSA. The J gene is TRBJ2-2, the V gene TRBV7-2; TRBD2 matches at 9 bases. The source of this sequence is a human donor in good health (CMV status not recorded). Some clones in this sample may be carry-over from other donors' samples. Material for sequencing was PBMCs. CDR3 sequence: CASSRASGKTGELFF. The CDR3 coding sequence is TGTGCCAGCAGCCGTGCTAGCGGGAAGACCGGGGAGCTGTTTTTT.